This T cell receptor beta chain was identified during a study of patients and donors after allogeneic stem cell transplantation. This clonotype has more than one count but fewer than ten. The junction does not match germline at one end; this may be a read error. TCRdb redid the calling of the RT-PCR reads with MiXCR, one entry per CDR3 protein. Of under 170,000 distinct CDR3 sequences listed, over 35% are singletons. Germline assignment: CDR1 SQVTM and CDR2 ANQGSEA. The CDR3 length is 14 residues. The receptor's source is a human donor who was either an allogeneic HSCT recipient or a stem cell or donor lymphocyte infusion donor (not recorded which). It is not recorded whose cells these are; they may come from a transplant donor. This chain links TRBV29-1 with TRBJ1-5; the D gene is possibly TRBD1 (6 bases). The source material was blood, either unsorted or a sorted T cell fraction (not recorded which). CDR3 DNA sequence: TGCAGCGTTTTGGACGGGACATCCAGTCAGGCCCAGCATTTT. Its translation is CSVLDGTSSQAQHF.